This TCR beta chain was profiled in a study of CD4 and CD8 cells across lung adenocarcinoma regions. The patients had localized lung adenocarcinoma, a non-small cell subtype. V was pared by 1 base and J by 10 bases, with 19 bases between. The germline gives CDR1 MGHRA, CDR2 YSYEKL. This CDR3 contains 15 residues. TCRdb reprocessed the PCR reads with MiXCR, giving one entry per CDR3 protein. The sample yields roughly 20,000 distinct CDR3 sequences, approximately 50% seen once. This clonotype has more than one count but fewer than ten. The sequenced sample was CD8+ T cells from the center of a lung tumor. This sequence was found in a female donor with lung adenocarcinoma. The CD4 and CD8 labels of this study may be unreliable. This chain connects TRBV4-1 to TRBJ1-1; a weak D match, TRBD1 (5 bases). CDR3 bases: TGCGCCAGCAGCCAAGCAGCCCAGCGGACCGGGGGAGCTTTCTTT. Its translation: CASSQAAQRTGGAFF.